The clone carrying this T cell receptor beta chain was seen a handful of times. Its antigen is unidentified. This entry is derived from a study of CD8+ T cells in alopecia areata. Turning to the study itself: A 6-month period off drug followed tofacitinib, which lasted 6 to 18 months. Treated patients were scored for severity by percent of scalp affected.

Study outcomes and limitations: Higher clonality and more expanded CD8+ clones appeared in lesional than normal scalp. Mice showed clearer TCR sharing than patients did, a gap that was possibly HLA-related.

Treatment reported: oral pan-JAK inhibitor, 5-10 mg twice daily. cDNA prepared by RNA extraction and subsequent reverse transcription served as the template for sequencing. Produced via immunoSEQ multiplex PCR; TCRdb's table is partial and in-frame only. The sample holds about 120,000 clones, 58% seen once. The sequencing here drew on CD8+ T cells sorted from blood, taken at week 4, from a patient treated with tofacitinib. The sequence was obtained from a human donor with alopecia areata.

The CDR3: CASSQPLNTEAFF. The CDR3 coding sequence is TGCGCCAGCAGCCAACCGCTGAACACTGAAGCTTTCTTT. This chain connects TRBV4-1 to TRBJ1-1, with D uncertain. Germline lookup yields CDR1 MGHRA and CDR2 YSYEKL. CDR3 size: 13 residues. Trimming took 2 bases from V and 0 from J, leaving 4 bases between them.